This T cell receptor beta chain is drawn from a study of T-cell reconstitution after alpha-beta-depleted transplantation in children. This CDR3 spans 13 amino acids. The V end was cut by 5 bases, the J end by 0 bases, with 9 bases between. Germline values: CDR1 DFQATT, CDR2 SNEGSKA (reference sequence). Unique molecular identifiers were incorporated during preparation of the TCRbeta library. MiXCR, applied by TCRdb to the PCR reads, yields one record per CDR3 protein. The table includes about 980,000 distinct CDR3 sequences, roughly 29% detected once. Sequencing used PBMCs, mostly from graft donor cells, obtained 360 days after TCRalphabeta/CD19-depleted stem cell transplant. The origin of this receptor is a boy in the first two years of life who had a stem cell transplant for SCID, so the T cells may come from the graft donor. This chain links TRBV20-1 with TRBJ2-3; possibly TRBD2 for D (5 bases). The CDR3 loop reads CSARKRSTDTQYF. CDR3 sequence (DNA): TGCAGTGCTCGAAAGCGGAGCACAGATACGCAGTATTTT.